The next 20 T cell receptor beta chains were all read from a single sample in a study of blood T cell repertoires in COVID-19. Clones were read by immunoSEQ multiplex PCR, and TCRdb kept only the in-frame ones, dropping some. Of roughly 250,000 clones in the sample, about nine tenths are singletons; the top ten hold about 2.3%. The sample consisted of PBMCs or T cells enriched from blood (not recorded which). The receptors shown here come from a woman between 35 and 50 years old with acute COVID-19.

The chain carries TRBV6-2 or TRBV6-3 and TRBJ2-7; D gene uncertain. The germline gives CDR1 MNHEY, CDR2 SVGEGT. This CDR3 contains 14 residues. Trimming removed 0 bases at V and 4 bases at J, with 10 bases between. The CDR3 reads CASSYSISTYEQYF. The CDR3 nucleotides are TGTGCCAGCAGTTACTCGATCTCTACTTACGAGCAGTACTTC.

The rearrangement links TRBV6-5 to TRBJ2-1; TRBD2 might be the D (5 bases). Germline V CDR1 and CDR2: MNHEY, SVGAGI. The CDR3 consists of 16 residues. V lost 2 bases and J lost 1, with 12 bases in between. This CDR3 is CASSYGQERSYNEQFF. For the CDR3, the DNA is TGTGCCAGCAGTTACGGGCAGGAGCGGTCCTACAATGAGCAGTTCTTC.

The chain joins TRBV18 to TRBJ2-2, with TRBD1 as a possible D gene (5 bases). Germline V gene lookup returns CDR1 KGHSH and CDR2 LQKENI. V gave up 0 bases and J gave up 2 bases, with 7 bases separating them. This CDR3 is built from 15 residues. The CDR3 region is CASSPPRGNTGELFF. The CDR3 nucleotides are TGTGCCAGCTCACCACCTAGGGGAAACACCGGGGAGCTGTTTTTT.

The rearrangement uses TRBV19 and TRBJ1-2; no reliable D call. Germline V lookup: CDR1 LNHDA, CDR2 SQIVND (reference sequence). V was shortened by 0 bases and J by 8 bases, with 10 bases between the two germline ends. This CDR3 has 13 amino acids. The CDR3 bases are TGTGCCAGTAGTATAGATCTAAGGAGGGGCTACACCTTC. This gives the protein CASSIDLRRGYTF. The entire variable domain, with the rest obtained from reference TRBV19 and TRBJ1-2, is as follows: DGGITQSPKYLFRKEGQNVTLSCEQNLNHDAMYWYRQDPGQGLRLIYYSQIVNDFQKGDIAEGYSVSREKKESFPLTVTSAQKNPTAFYLCASSIDLRRGYTFGSGTRLTVV.

The V and J genes are TRBV7-9 and TRBJ1-1; D remains unclear. This CDR3 comprises 14 residues. Germline V gene data show CDR1 as SEHNR and CDR2 as FQNEAQ (reference sequence). Between the trimmed V and J ends, which lost 5 bases and 3 bases, there was a span of 13 bases. CDR3 sequence reads: CASSLGIQDTEAFF. In DNA form, the CDR3 reads TGTGCCAGCAGCCTCGGCATCCAGGACACTGAAGCTTTCTTT.

A single count supports this clone. The rearrangement links TRBV4-1 to TRBJ1-1; possibly TRBD1 for D (6 bases). Germline CDR1 and CDR2: MGHRA and YSYEKL. V lost 0 bases to trimming and J lost 4 bases, with 12 bases between them. The CDR3 extends over 15 amino acids. In DNA form, the CDR3 reads TGCGCCAGCAGCCAAGAAGGGGGAAGGTCCACTGAAGCTTTCTTT. Its translation is CASSQEGGRSTEAFF.

The chain employs TRBV3-1 (or the pseudogene TRBV3-2) and TRBJ2-1; TRBD2 matches at 7 bases. CDR1 is LGHDT and CDR2 is YNNKEL in the germline V gene (reference sequence). The CDR3 runs 16 residues. With 0 bases clipped from V and 4 bases from J, the junction kept 6 bases outside the gene matches. As DNA, the CDR3 is TGTGCCAGCAGCCAAGATCTAGGAGCGGGATACAATGAGCAGTTCTTC. It yields the protein CASSQDLGAGYNEQFF.

This clone appeared a few times. The chain combines TRBV7-9 with TRBJ1-1; D unclear. The germline V and J ends were trimmed by 1 base and 1 base, with 4 bases remaining between them. The germline V gene encodes CDR1 SEHNR and CDR2 FQNEAQ (reference sequence). The CDR3 is made up of 13 amino acids. CDR3 protein: CASSLEANTEAFF. The CDR3 region has the DNA TGTGCCAGCAGCTTAGAAGCGAACACTGAAGCTTTCTTT.

This clone occurred a few times. The CDR3 sequence is CASSRGGGEEQYF. CDR3 DNA sequence: TGTGCCAGCTCGAGGGGAGGGGGTGAAGAGCAGTACTTC. The chain combines TRBV18 with TRBJ2-7, with a possible D match to TRBD2 (7 bases). V lost 6 bases and J lost 7, with 16 bases in between. Germline-derived CDR1 and CDR2 are KGHSH and LQKENI. CDR3 length: 13 residues.

This chain joins TRBV6-6 and TRBJ2-7, with 13 bases fitting TRBD2. Germline V gives CDR1 MNHNY, CDR2 SVGAGI (reference sequence). The V and J ends lost 0 bases and 3 bases, in that order; junction bases with no gene match: 2. This CDR3 region has 16 residues. The CDR3 nucleotides are TGTGCCAGCAGTTACTCGAGGACTAGCGGGGGCTACGAGCAGTACTTC. Residues: CASSYSRTSGGYEQYF.

The chain has TRBV6-6 and TRBJ2-3, with D hard to call. The V gene lost 7 bases and the J gene lost 3 bases, with 11 bases spanning the gap. From germline, CDR1 is MNHNY and CDR2 SVGAGI (reference sequence). There are 13 residues in the CDR3. The CDR3 reads CASTTLGTDTQYF. In DNA, the CDR3 is TGTGCCAGCACCACTCTCGGGACAGATACGCAGTATTTT.

This clone turned up a few times. V gene TRBV3-1 (or the pseudogene TRBV3-2) combines with J gene TRBJ1-1; TRBD1 agrees at 11 bases. The CDR3 has 16 residues. Unmatched junction bases numbered 2, after V lost 1 base and J lost 1 base. The germline gives CDR1 LGHDT, CDR2 YNNKEL (reference sequence). The CDR3 nucleotides read TGTGCCAGCAGCCAAGGGGACAGGGGGGGGAACACTGAAGCTTTCTTT. It encodes CASSQGDRGGNTEAFF.

The gene calls are TRBV6-2 or TRBV6-3 and TRBJ2-1, with D uncertain. The V and J ends lost 2 bases and 9 bases respectively, with 8 bases between them. The CDR3 has 12 residues. CDR1 is MNHEY and CDR2 is SVGEGT in the germline V gene. The CDR3 region has the DNA TGTGCCAGCAGTTACCCGAACATTGAGCAGTTCTTC. This gives the protein CASSYPNIEQFF.

The CDR3 DNA is TGTGCCAGTAACCCGGGACTGCTCTCTGGAAACACCATATATTTT. Protein product: CASNPGLLSGNTIYF. The chain is built from TRBV19 and TRBJ1-3; D may be TRBD1 (5 bases). The V gene lost 7 bases and the J gene lost 0 bases, with 13 bases spanning the gap. There are 15 residues in the CDR3. Germline CDR1 and CDR2: LNHDA and SQIVND (reference sequence).

V usage is TRBV7-9 and J usage is TRBJ1-1; D perhaps matches TRBD1 (5 bases). Looked up from germline, CDR1 is SEHNR and CDR2 is FQNEAQ (reference sequence). The CDR3 length is 15 residues. The V end lost 1 base, the J end lost 2 bases, and 11 bases lay between the germline ends. The CDR3 bases are TGTGCCAGCAGCTTAGTGGGGGGGTTCAACACTGAAGCTTTCTTT. This encodes CASSLVGGFNTEAFF.

The J gene is TRBJ1-5, the V gene TRBV18; 7 nucleotides align to TRBD1. This CDR3 is built from 14 residues. V lost 4 bases and J lost 5; bases outside the gene matches: 5. Germline-derived CDR1 and CDR2 are KGHSH and LQKENI. The CDR3 reads CASSQGQNDQPQHF. The CDR3 DNA reads TGTGCCAGCTCACAGGGACAGAATGATCAGCCCCAGCATTTT.

CDR3 residues: CSASRGAIDNSPLHF. The CDR3, as DNA: TGCAGTGCTAGTCGGGGGGCCATAGATAATTCACCCCTCCACTTT. This chain uses TRBV20-1 with TRBJ1-6; a possible D gene is TRBD1 (6 bases). V lost 3 bases and J lost 5, with 14 bases in between. Germline V CDR1 and CDR2: DFQATT, SNEGSKA (reference sequence). This CDR3 spans 15 amino acids.

The rearrangement uses TRBV4-1 and TRBJ2-1; TRBD2 aligns across 9 bases. The V and J ends lost 6 bases and 7 bases, in that order; junction bases with no gene match: 10. This CDR3 region has 15 residues. The germline V gene encodes CDR1 MGHRA and CDR2 YSYEKL. The CDR3 DNA follows: TGCGCCAGCAGTAGCTATAGCGGGAGAGGAAATGAGCAGTTCTTC. Translating gives CASSSYSGRGNEQFF.

The chain carries TRBV13 and TRBJ2-7, with TRBD1 as a possible D gene (6 bases). Trimming took off 4 bases at V and 4 bases at J, with 11 bases between the two ends. CDR1 PRHDT and CDR2 FYEKMQ come from the germline V gene (reference sequence). The CDR3 totals 13 residues. This CDR3 is CASSSTGLYEQYF. The CDR3 DNA reads TGTGCCAGCAGCTCCACAGGGCTTTACGAGCAGTACTTC.

This chain uses TRBV5-1 with TRBJ2-1; 7 nucleotides agree with TRBD2. Germline lookup yields CDR1 SGHRS and CDR2 YFSETQ. The CDR3 is made up of 16 amino acids. Losses at the gene ends were 3 bases for V and 6 bases for J; bases not matched to a gene: 12. In nucleotides, the CDR3 is TGCGCCAGCAGCTCGGCGGGCGGGGGAGTACCCAATGAGCAGTTCTTC. The encoded protein is CASSSAGGGVPNEQFF.